The 27 T cell receptor beta chains in this list originate from one sample, sequenced in a study of blood T cell repertoires in COVID-19. Data came from immunoSEQ multiplex PCR; TCRdb stores just in-frame clones and leaves some out. This table has about 140,000 clones, 84% appearing once. Sequenced sample: PBMCs or T cells enriched from blood (not recorded which). The receptors shown here come from a man aged 40-49 years with acute COVID-19.

This chain connects TRBV7-2 to TRBJ2-7; 8 bases are a match to TRBD1. Per germline, CDR1 SGHTA and CDR2 FQGNSA. V shed 5 bases, J shed 2 bases, and the junction held 5 bases outside the gene matches. This CDR3 has 14 residues. The CDR3 is CASSQPQGAYEQYF. The DNA for the CDR3 is TGTGCCAGCAGCCAACCACAGGGGGCCTACGAGCAGTACTTC.

This chain joins TRBV2 and TRBJ2-1; D is perhaps TRBD2 (6 bases). The CDR3 length is 15 residues. CDR1 is SNHLY and CDR2 is FYNNEI in the germline V gene. Trimming left V 3 bases short and J 1 base short, with 10 bases between. CDR3 sequence reads: CASSERSGSYNEQFF. DNA of the CDR3: TGTGCCAGCAGTGAGAGGAGCGGGTCCTACAATGAGCAGTTCTTC.

This chain connects TRBV4-1 to TRBJ2-3; the D gene is possibly TRBD1 (5 bases). The CDR3 is 13 amino acids. From germline, CDR1 is MGHRA and CDR2 YSYEKL. V lost 6 bases, J lost 4 bases, and 11 bases lay in between. CDR3: CASSPQGADTQYF. The CDR3 DNA sequence: TGCGCCAGCAGTCCTCAGGGTGCAGATACGCAGTATTTT.

The V and J genes are TRBV28 and TRBJ1-2; TRBD1 matches 8 bases. The ends lost 11 bases at V and 6 bases at J; junction bases unmatched: 8. This CDR3 is 12 amino acids long. Germline values: CDR1 MDHEN, CDR2 SYDVKM. CDR3 DNA sequence: TGTGCCGCCGGCAGGGGGCGCGATGGCTACACCTTC. Translation: CAAGRGRDGYTF.

The J gene is TRBJ1-1, the V gene TRBV28, with D perhaps matching TRBD1 (5 bases). Germline CDR1 and CDR2: MDHEN and SYDVKM. Trimming left V 7 bases short and J 0 bases short, with 21 bases between. CDR3 length equals 17 residues. CDR3 bases: TGTGCCAGCACCCAGCGTCCCCAGGGTCGAATGAACACTGAAGCTTTCTTT. It encodes CASTQRPQGRMNTEAFF.

The chain links TRBV25-1 to TRBJ1-2, with a tentative D call TRBD1 (6 bases). Germline CDR1 and CDR2: MGHDK and SYGVNS. This CDR3 has 12 residues. The V and J ends lost 6 bases and 8 bases respectively, with 13 bases between them. The CDR3 coding sequence is TGTGCCAGCAGATTGGACAGAAGCGGCTACACCTTC. Its translation: CASRLDRSGYTF.

This clone was found a few times. V and J are TRBV5-6 and TRBJ1-6; no definite D call. V was clipped by 1 base and J by 8 bases, with 10 bases between them. The length of the CDR3 is 14 residues. Germline CDR1 is SGHDT and CDR2 is YYEEEE. CDR3 sequence reads: CASSLTLPDSPLHF. CDR3 nucleotide sequence: TGTGCCAGCAGCTTGACCCTACCGGATTCACCCCTCCACTTT.

The chain carries TRBV4-2 and TRBJ1-6; no definite D call. Trimming left V 0 bases short and J 2 bases short, with 11 bases between. The CDR3 has 17 residues. Germline CDR1 reads LGHNA; CDR2 reads YNFKEQ. This CDR3 reads CASSQDPRGTYNSPLHF. In DNA form, the CDR3 reads TGTGCCAGCAGCCAAGATCCCCGGGGTACCTATAATTCACCCCTCCACTTT.

This clone has only a few counts. CDR3 region: CASSLGEVAAYEQYF. In nucleotides, the CDR3 is TGTGCCAGCAGCTTAGGAGAGGTAGCGGCCTACGAGCAGTACTTC. The chain carries TRBV11-3 and TRBJ2-7; maybe TRBD2 (6 bases). Germline CDR1 and CDR2: SGHNT and YENEEA. V dropped 1 base and J dropped 2 bases, with 12 bases sitting between them. This CDR3 is 15 amino acids long.

This chain uses TRBV3-1 (or the pseudogene TRBV3-2) with TRBJ1-2, with D unclear. Germline CDR1 is LGHDT and CDR2 is YNNKEL (reference sequence). The CDR3 covers 13 residues. V lost 3 bases to trimming and J lost 3 bases, with 8 bases between them. As DNA, the CDR3 is TGTGCCAGCAGCCATGTGCAGGACTATGGCTACACCTTC. Translation: CASSHVQDYGYTF.

The gene calls are TRBV5-8 and TRBJ2-1, with no clear D. The V gene's germline CDR1 is SGHTS and CDR2 YDEGEE. Trimming removed 7 bases at V and 3 bases at J, with 5 bases between. This CDR3 region has 11 residues. Here the CDR3 reads CASSIYNEQFF. The DNA for the CDR3 is TGTGCCAGCTCTATCTACAATGAGCAGTTCTTC. Complete variable domain (other parts from reference TRBV5-8 and TRBJ2-1): EAGVTQSPTHLIKTRGQQATLRCSPISGHTSVYWYQQALGLGLQFLLWYDEGEERNRGNFPPRFSGRQFPNYSSELNVNALELEDSALYLCASSIYNEQFFGPGTRLTVL.

J is TRBJ2-1 and V is TRBV10-3, with no clear D. V was trimmed by 10 bases and J by 6 bases, leaving 13 bases between them. This CDR3 comprises 12 residues. Germline values: CDR1 ENHRY, CDR2 SYGVKD. The CDR3 region is CATQYDRNEQFF. The CDR3 DNA follows: TGTGCCACCCAGTATGATCGCAATGAGCAGTTCTTC.

This CDR3 reads CASSLDGFYEQYF. The CDR3 DNA reads as TGCGCCAGCAGCTTGGACGGGTTCTACGAGCAGTACTTC. J is TRBJ2-7 and V is TRBV5-1; D gene ambiguous. CDR3 length equals 13 residues. The V gene lost 0 bases and the J gene lost 3 bases, with 7 bases spanning the gap. Germline V gene lookup returns CDR1 SGHRS and CDR2 YFSETQ.

The genes are TRBV30 and TRBJ2-1; 10 bases are shared with TRBD1. The J segment lost 8 bases and the V segment lost 7 bases, leaving 8 bases of the junction unmatched. Germline V lookup: CDR1 GTSNPN, CDR2 SVGIG (reference sequence). This CDR3 spans 13 amino acids. The CDR3 region is CASRDRGFDEQFF. The CDR3 DNA follows: TGTGCCTCCCGGGACAGGGGTTTTGATGAGCAGTTCTTC.

The rearrangement joins TRBV10-1 to TRBJ1-4; 7 bases are a match to TRBD1. The CDR3 is 14 amino acids. Per the germline V gene, CDR1 is WNHNN and CDR2 is SYGVQD (reference sequence). V lost 2 bases and J lost 7; bases outside the gene matches: 4. The CDR3 bases are TGCGCCAGCAGTGAGGACAGGGCAGGTGAAAAACTGTTTTTT. It codes for CASSEDRAGEKLFF.

This clone was found a few times. J is TRBJ2-2 and V is TRBV19, with 7 bases lining up with TRBD1. V shed 6 bases, J shed 3 bases, and the junction held 7 bases outside the gene matches. The CDR3 contains 15 residues. Germline V gene lookup returns CDR1 LNHDA and CDR2 SQIVND (reference sequence). The CDR3 spells CASRGNRGYTGELFF. CDR3 DNA sequence: TGTGCCAGTAGAGGTAACAGGGGTTACACCGGGGAGCTGTTTTTT. Complete variable domain (other parts from reference TRBV19 and TRBJ2-2): DGGITQSPKYLFRKEGQNVTLSCEQNLNHDAMYWYRQDPGQGLRLIYYSQIVNDFQKGDIAEGYSVSREKKESFPLTVTSAQKNPTAFYLCASRGNRGYTGELFFGEGSRLTVL.

The chain carries TRBV6-5 and TRBJ2-6; D is uncertain. CDR1 is MNHEY, CDR2 SVGAGI, per germline. The CDR3 spans 14 residues. Trimming removed 5 bases from V and 0 bases from J, with 5 bases in between. CDR3 nucleotides: TGTGCCAGCAGTCGGTACTCTGGGGCCAACGTCCTGACTTTC. Amino acid sequence: CASSRYSGANVLTF.

The chain uses TRBV7-7 and TRBJ2-2; possibly TRBD2 for D (6 bases). The length of the CDR3 is 15 residues. CDR1 SSHAT and CDR2 FNYEAQ come from the germline V gene (reference sequence). Deletions cut 4 bases from V and 2 bases from J, with 11 bases between. In DNA form, the CDR3 reads TGTGCCAGCAGCTCAGGAGGGAGTAACACCGGGGAGCTGTTTTTT. It specifies CASSSGGSNTGELFF.

The chain has TRBV18 and TRBJ1-3; D is possibly TRBD1 (6 bases). The CDR3 runs 16 residues. CDR1 is KGHSH and CDR2 is LQKENI in the germline V gene. V was trimmed by 1 base and J by 4 bases, leaving 14 bases between them. CDR3 amino acids: CASSPRTGMDGNTIYF. CDR3 DNA sequence: TGTGCCAGCTCACCACGTACAGGGATGGACGGAAACACCATATATTTT. The full variable domain, with the rest looked up from reference TRBV18 and TRBJ1-3, is NAGVMQNPRHLVRRRGQEARLRCSPMKGHSHVYWYRQLPEEGLKFMVYLQKENIIDESGMPKERFSAEFPKEGPSILRIQQVVRGDSAAYFCASSPRTGMDGNTIYFGEGSWLTVV.

This chain uses TRBV25-1 with TRBJ2-5; no firm D call. In germline, CDR1 is MGHDK, CDR2 SYGVNS. CDR3 length: 11 amino acids. With 6 bases removed from V and 7 bases from J, the gap between germline ends came to 9 bases. The CDR3 coding sequence is TGTGCCAGCAGCCGGTCGGGGACCCAGTACTTC. Amino acid sequence: CASSRSGTQYF. Based on the CDR3 plus reference TRBV25-1 and TRBJ2-5, the full variable domain is EADIYQTPRYLVIGTGKKITLECSQTMGHDKMYWYQQDPGMELHLIHYSYGVNSTEKGDLSSESTVSRIRTEHFPLTLESARPSHTSQYLCASSRSGTQYFGPGTRLLVL.

This chain joins TRBV24-1 and TRBJ1-5, with 9 bases identical to TRBD1. Losses at the gene ends were 5 bases for V and 7 bases for J; bases not matched to a gene: 20. The CDR3 is made up of 19 amino acids. Germline CDR1 reads KGHDR; CDR2 reads SFDVKD. In nucleotides, the CDR3 is TGTGCCACCAGTGCCTCACCGGGACAGGGAATTGAAGGGCACCAGCCCCAGCATTTT. As protein: CATSASPGQGIEGHQPQHF.

The J gene is TRBJ1-2, the V gene TRBV5-1, with 8 bases fitting TRBD1. Germline CDR1 SGHRS, CDR2 YFSETQ. V shed 4 bases, J shed 7 bases, and the junction held 18 bases outside the gene matches. The CDR3 has 17 residues. The CDR3: CASSPGQGADLGRGYTF. For the CDR3, the DNA is TGCGCCAGCAGCCCGGGTCAGGGGGCTGATCTGGGCCGTGGCTACACCTTC.

The chain recombines TRBV7-9 with TRBJ2-6; TRBD2 is a possible D gene (6 bases). V was clipped by 1 base and J by 2 bases, with 9 bases between them. This CDR3 has 16 residues. CDR1 is SEHNR and CDR2 is FQNEAQ in the germline V gene (reference sequence). CDR3 DNA: TGTGCCAGCAGCTTAGTTGGAGGGGCTGGGGCCAACGTCCTGACTTTC. Protein product: CASSLVGGAGANVLTF.

The V and J genes are TRBV6-5 and TRBJ1-2; TRBD1 matches 10 bases. CDR3 length equals 16 residues. The J segment lost 6 bases and the V segment lost 2 bases, leaving 9 bases of the junction unmatched. Germline V gene sequence: CDR1 MNHEY, CDR2 SVGAGI. This CDR3 is CASSYTKTGGDHGYTF. The CDR3 DNA reads as TGTGCCAGCAGTTACACCAAGACAGGGGGCGACCATGGCTACACCTTC.

The V and J genes are TRBV20-1 and TRBJ1-2; D gene uncertain. CDR1 and CDR2 from the germline V gene are DFQATT and SNEGSKA (reference sequence). The V and J ends lost 5 bases and 8 bases respectively, with 12 bases between them. CDR3 size: 11 residues. CDR3 amino acids: CSAHREDGYTF. In nucleotides, the CDR3 is TGCAGTGCTCACCGGGAGGACGGCTACACCTTC.

V usage is TRBV4-3 and J usage is TRBJ1-2; TRBD1 is a possible D gene (6 bases). The germline gives CDR1 LGHNA, CDR2 YSLEER. V lost 2 bases and J 6 bases, leaving 13 bases between the germline ends. The CDR3 is made up of 14 amino acids. The DNA of the CDR3 is TGCGCCAGCAGCCAAACTACAGGGAATCATGGCTACACCTTC. It translates to CASSQTTGNHGYTF.

The CDR3 DNA follows: TGTGCCAGCAGCTTGAGGGACAGGGGGCGCGAGCAGTACTTC. The encoded protein is CASSLRDRGREQYF. This chain links TRBV7-4 with TRBJ2-7; 12 bases line up with TRBD1. Trimming took 3 bases from V and 6 from J; bases not matched to a gene: 3. CDR1 is SGHVT, CDR2 SQSDAQ, per germline. The CDR3 has 14 amino acids. Looking up the rest from reference TRBV7-4 and TRBJ2-7 gives the full variable domain: GAGVSQSPRYKVAKRGRDVALRCDSISGHVTLYWYRQTLGQGSEVLTYSQSDAQRDKSGRPSGRFSAERPERSVSTLKIQRTEQGDSAVYLCASSLRDRGREQYFGPGTRLTVT.